This T cell receptor (beta chain) appears in the sequencing data of a study of blood T cell repertoires in COVID-19. As for the study in general: The analysed material was cDNA or gDNA that came from T cells, B-cell-depleted T cells, or PBMCs.

Authors' analysis steps: Nucleated cell counts were estimated from reference gene primer amplification. Only in-frame clones appear in the TCRdb table, and some are missing; sequencing was by immunoSEQ multiplex PCR. The DNA was the basis for D and trimming; V, J and clone size are from that table. This table has 130,000 or so clones, around 83% appearing once. This CDR3 region has 13 residues. Trimming left V 5 bases short and J 1 base short, with 8 bases between. V gene TRBV12-3 or TRBV12-4 combines with J gene TRBJ1-1; weak D call: TRBD1 (6 bases). What was sequenced was peripheral blood. This receptor was taken from a man aged 80 or over with active or convalescent COVID-19. CDR3 bases: TGTGCCAGCAGTCGGACAGAGAACACTGAAGCTTTCTTT. It encodes CASSRTENTEAFF.